The T cell receptor beta chain described here comes from a study of siplizumab effects on memory and regulatory T cells. The germline CDR1 and CDR2 sequences are ENHRY and SYGVKD. V dropped 0 bases and J dropped 7; count of bases not matched to a gene: 8. CDR3 size: 17 residues. Profiled with immunoSEQ multiplex PCR; TCRdb holds only in-frame clones, not every one. The sample lists around 100,000 clones, approximately 95% seen once, with over 0.25% in the top ten. Comment on this clone: Its specificity is unknown.

Study observations and caveats: Naive T cells were seemingly more diverse than memory cells, and major contributions to the alloresponse seemed to be made by them. Unstimulated subset assignment was obtained for only a minor fraction of alloreactive clones. Roughly 75-96% of proliferating clones (CD4+ or CD8+) could not be assigned a naive or memory phenotype.

The V call is TRBV10-3, the J call TRBJ2-1; 11 nucleotides match TRBD2. The sample comprised non-Treg CD4+ T cells sorted from blood. The sequence was obtained from a human donor in good health. CDR3 in DNA: TGTGCCATCAGTGAGTCGGAAACCCGACTAGCGGGGAATGAGCAGTTCTTC. Translating gives CAISESETRLAGNEQFF.